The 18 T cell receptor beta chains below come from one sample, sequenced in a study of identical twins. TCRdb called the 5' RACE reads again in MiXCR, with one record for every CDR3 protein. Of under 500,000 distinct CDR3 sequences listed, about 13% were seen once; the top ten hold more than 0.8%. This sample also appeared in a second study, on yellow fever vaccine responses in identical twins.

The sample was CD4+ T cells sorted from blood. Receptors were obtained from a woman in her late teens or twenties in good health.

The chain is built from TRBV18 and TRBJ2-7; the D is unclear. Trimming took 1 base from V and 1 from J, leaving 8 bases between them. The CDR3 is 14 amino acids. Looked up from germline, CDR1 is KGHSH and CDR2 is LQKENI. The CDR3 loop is CASSPRLESYEQYF. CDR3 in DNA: TGTGCCAGCTCACCACGGCTAGAATCCTACGAGCAGTACTTC.

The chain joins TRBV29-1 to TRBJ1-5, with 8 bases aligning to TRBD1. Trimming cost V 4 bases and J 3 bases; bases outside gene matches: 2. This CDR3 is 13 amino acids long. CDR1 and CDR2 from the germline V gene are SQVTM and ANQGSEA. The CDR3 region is CSVGTGNNQPQHF. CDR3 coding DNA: TGCAGCGTTGGGACAGGGAACAATCAGCCCCAGCATTTT.

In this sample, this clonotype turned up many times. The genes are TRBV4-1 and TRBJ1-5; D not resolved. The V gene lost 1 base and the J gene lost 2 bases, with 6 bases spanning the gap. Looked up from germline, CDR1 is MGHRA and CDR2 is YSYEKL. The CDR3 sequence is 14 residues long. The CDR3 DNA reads TGCGCCAGCAGCCAAGTTAGTGGCAATCAGCCCCAGCATTTT. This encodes CASSQVSGNQPQHF.

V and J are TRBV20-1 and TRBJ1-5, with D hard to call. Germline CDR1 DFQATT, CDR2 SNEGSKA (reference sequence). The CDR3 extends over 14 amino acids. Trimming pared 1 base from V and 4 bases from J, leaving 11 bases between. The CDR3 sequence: CSARVRGFNQPQHF. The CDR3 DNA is TGCAGTGCTAGAGTCCGAGGTTTTAATCAGCCCCAGCATTTT.

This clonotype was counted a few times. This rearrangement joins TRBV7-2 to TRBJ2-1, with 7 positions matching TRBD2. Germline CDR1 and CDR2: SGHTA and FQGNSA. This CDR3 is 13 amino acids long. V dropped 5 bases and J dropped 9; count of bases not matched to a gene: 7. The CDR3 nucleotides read TGTGCCAGCAGCAACCTCAAGCGGGGTGAGCAGTTCTTC. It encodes CASSNLKRGEQFF.

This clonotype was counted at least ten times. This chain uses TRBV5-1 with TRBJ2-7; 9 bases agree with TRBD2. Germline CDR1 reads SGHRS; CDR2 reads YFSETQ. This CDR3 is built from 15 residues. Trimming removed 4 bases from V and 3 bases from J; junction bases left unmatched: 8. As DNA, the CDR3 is TGCGCCAGCAGCATTAGTAGCGGGAGCCTCTACGAGCAGTACTTC. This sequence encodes CASSISSGSLYEQYF. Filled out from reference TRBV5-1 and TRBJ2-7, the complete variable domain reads KAGVTQTPRYLIKTRGQQVTLSCSPISGHRSVSWYQQTPGQGLQFLFEYFSETQRNKGNFPGRFSGRQFSNSRSEMNVSTLELGDSALYLCASSISSGSLYEQYFGPGTRLTVT.

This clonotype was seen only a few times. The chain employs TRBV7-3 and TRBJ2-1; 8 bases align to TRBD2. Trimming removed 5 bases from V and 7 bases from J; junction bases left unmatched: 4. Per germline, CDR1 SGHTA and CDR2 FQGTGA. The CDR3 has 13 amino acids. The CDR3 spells CASSDRLANEQFF. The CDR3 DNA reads TGTGCCAGCAGCGACCGACTAGCGAATGAGCAGTTCTTC.

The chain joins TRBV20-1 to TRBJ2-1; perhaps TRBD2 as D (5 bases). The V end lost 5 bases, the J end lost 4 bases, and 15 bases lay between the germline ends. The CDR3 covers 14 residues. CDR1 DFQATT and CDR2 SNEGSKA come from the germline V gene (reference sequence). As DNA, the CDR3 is TGCAGTGCTCCGGGTTCTCGGGGTTACAATGAGCAGTTCTTC. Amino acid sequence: CSAPGSRGYNEQFF.

The CDR3 protein is CASSLSDSNTGELFF. CDR3 coding DNA: TGTGCCAGCAGCCTCTCGGACAGCAACACCGGGGAGCTGTTTTTT. This chain joins TRBV3-1 and TRBJ2-2; tentatively, D is TRBD1 (6 bases). The V end was cut by 4 bases, the J end by 2 bases, with 11 bases between. The CDR3 extends over 15 amino acids. The germline V gene has CDR1 LGHDT and CDR2 YNNKEL (reference sequence). The full variable domain, completed using reference TRBV3-1 and TRBJ2-2, is DTAVSQTPKYLVTQMGNDKSIKCEQNLGHDTMYWYKQDSKKFLKIMFSYNNKELIINETVPNRFSPKSPDKAHLNLHINSLELGDSAVYFCASSLSDSNTGELFFGEGSRLTVL.

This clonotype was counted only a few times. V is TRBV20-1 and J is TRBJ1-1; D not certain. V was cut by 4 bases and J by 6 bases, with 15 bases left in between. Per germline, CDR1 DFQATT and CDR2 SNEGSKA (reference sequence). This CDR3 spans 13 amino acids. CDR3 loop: CSAMFGIMPEAFF. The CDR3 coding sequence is TGCAGTGCTATGTTCGGGATAATGCCTGAAGCTTTCTTT.

This CDR3 reads CATSEPGTGTSGANVLTF. The CDR3 DNA is TGTGCCACCAGTGAGCCCGGGACAGGGACCTCTGGGGCCAACGTCCTGACTTTC. The chain joins TRBV24-1 to TRBJ2-6; 9 bases map to TRBD1. V lost 4 bases to trimming and J lost 0 bases; unmatched junction nucleotides: 6. The CDR3 sequence is 18 residues long. CDR1 is KGHDR, CDR2 SFDVKD, per germline.

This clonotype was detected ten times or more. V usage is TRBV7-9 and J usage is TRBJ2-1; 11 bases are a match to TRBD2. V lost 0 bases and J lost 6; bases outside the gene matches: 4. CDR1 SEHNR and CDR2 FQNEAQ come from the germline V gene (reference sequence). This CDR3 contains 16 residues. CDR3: CASSLAPTSGVNEQFF. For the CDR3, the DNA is TGTGCCAGCAGCTTAGCCCCGACTAGCGGGGTCAATGAGCAGTTCTTC.

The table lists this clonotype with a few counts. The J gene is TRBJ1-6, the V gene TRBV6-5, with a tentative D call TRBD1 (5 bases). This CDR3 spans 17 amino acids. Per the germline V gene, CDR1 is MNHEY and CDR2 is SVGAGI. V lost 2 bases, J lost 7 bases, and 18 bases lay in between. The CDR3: CASSYGPLAGSNSPLHF. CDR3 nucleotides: TGTGCCAGCAGTTACGGGCCATTGGCAGGGAGCAATTCACCCCTCCACTTT.

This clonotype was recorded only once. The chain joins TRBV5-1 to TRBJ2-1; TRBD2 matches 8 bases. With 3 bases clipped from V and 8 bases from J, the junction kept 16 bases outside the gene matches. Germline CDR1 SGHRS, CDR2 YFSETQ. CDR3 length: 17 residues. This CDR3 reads CASSSGGLRRIAHEQFF. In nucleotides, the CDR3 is TGCGCCAGCAGCTCGGGGGGGCTTAGGCGAATCGCCCATGAGCAGTTCTTC. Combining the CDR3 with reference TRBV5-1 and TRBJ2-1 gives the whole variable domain KAGVTQTPRYLIKTRGQQVTLSCSPISGHRSVSWYQQTPGQGLQFLFEYFSETQRNKGNFPGRFSGRQFSNSRSEMNVSTLELGDSALYLCASSSGGLRRIAHEQFFGPGTRLTVL.

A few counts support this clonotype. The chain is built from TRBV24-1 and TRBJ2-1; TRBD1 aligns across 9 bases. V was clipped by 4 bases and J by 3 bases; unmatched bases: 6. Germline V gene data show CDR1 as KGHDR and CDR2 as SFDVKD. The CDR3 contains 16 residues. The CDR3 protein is CATSDQRQGVYNEQFF. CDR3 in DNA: TGTGCCACCAGTGACCAAAGACAGGGGGTCTACAATGAGCAGTTCTTC.

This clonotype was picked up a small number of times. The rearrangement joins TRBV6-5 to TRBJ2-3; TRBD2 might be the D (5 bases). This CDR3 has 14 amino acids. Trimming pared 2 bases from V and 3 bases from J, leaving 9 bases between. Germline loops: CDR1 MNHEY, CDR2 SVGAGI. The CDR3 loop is CASSYGRETDTQYF. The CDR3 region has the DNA TGTGCCAGCAGTTACGGGAGAGAAACAGATACGCAGTATTTT.

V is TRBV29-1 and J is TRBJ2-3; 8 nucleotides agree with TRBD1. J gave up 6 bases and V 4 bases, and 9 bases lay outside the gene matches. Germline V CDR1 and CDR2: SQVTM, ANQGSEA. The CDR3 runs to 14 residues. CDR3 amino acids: CSVGVRGRQDTQYF. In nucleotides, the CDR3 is TGCAGCGTTGGGGTCAGGGGGCGGCAGGATACGCAGTATTTT.

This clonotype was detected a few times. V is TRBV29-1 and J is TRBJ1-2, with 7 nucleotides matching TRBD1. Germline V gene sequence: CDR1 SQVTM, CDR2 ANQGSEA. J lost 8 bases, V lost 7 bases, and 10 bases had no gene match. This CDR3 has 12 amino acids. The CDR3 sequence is CSARTGTVGYTF. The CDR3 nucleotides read TGCAGCGCACGGACAGGTACCGTCGGCTACACCTTC.